This T cell receptor beta chain was observed in a study of response to subunit inactivated influenza vaccine. Broader study findings: A suggestion made by the authors is that each seasonal influenza vaccination recruits few new T cells.

V shed 7 bases and J shed 4 bases, with 14 bases lying between them. Looked up from germline, CDR1 is SQVTM and CDR2 is ANQGSEA. This CDR3 comprises 13 residues. TCRdb used MiXCR to reprocess the RT-PCR reads, holding one entry per CDR3 protein. The sample records a few hundred thousand distinct CDR3 sequences, 21% being singletons. About this clonotype itself: Antigen: not known.

Source: PBMCs from blood, taken 21 months after vaccination. This receptor was obtained from a man aged 45 to 70 who received an inactivated influenza vaccine. The chain uses TRBV29-1 and TRBJ1-5; weak D call: TRBD1 (5 bases). The chain's CDR3 is CSAAGNRNQPQHF. The CDR3 region has the DNA TGCAGCGCCGCGGGCAACAGGAATCAGCCCCAGCATTTT.